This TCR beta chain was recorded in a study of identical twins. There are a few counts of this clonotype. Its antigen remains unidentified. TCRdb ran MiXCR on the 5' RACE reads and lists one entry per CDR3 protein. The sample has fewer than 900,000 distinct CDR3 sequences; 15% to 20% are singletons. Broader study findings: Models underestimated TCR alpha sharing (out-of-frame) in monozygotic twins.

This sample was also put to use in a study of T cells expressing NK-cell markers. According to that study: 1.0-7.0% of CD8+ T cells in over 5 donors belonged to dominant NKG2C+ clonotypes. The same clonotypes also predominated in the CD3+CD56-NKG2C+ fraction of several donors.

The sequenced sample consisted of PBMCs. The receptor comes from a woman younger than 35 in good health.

CDR3 loop: CASSKGGQGSQPQHF. The DNA of the CDR3 is TGTGCCAGCAGCAAAGGGGGCCAGGGCAGTCAGCCCCAGCATTTT. The rearrangement links TRBV21-1 to TRBJ1-5; whether TRBD1, the table's D call, matches the DNA was not checked. TRBV21-1 is tagged as a pseudogene. This CDR3 spans 15 amino acids.